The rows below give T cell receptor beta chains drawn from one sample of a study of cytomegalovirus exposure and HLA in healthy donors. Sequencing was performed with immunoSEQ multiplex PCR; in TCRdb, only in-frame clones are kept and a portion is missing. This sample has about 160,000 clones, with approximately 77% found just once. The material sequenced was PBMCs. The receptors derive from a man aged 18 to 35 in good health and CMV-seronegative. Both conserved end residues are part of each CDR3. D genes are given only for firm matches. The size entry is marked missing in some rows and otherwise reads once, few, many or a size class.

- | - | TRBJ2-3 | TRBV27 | CASMIGGTDTQYF | TGTGCCAGCATGATAGGGGGCACAGATACGCAGTATTTT
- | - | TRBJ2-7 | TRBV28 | CASSLGGRGYEQYF | TGTGCCAGCAGTTTAGGTGGGAGAGGGTACGAGCAGTACTTC
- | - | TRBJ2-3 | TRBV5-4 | CASSRDGGLGPTQYF | TGTGCCAGCAGCCGCGACGGGGGACTGGGGCCTACGCAGTATTTT
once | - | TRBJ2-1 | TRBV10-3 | CAISDSNEGGGLSSYNEQFF | TGTGCCATCAGTGACTCAAACGAGGGGGGGGGTCTTTCCTCCTACAATGAGCAGTTCTTC
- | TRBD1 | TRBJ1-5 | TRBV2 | CASSIDRGNQPQHF | TGTGCCAGCAGTATCGACAGGGGCAATCAGCCCCAGCATTTT
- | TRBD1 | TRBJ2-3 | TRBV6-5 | CASSYPGQGGTQYF | TGTGCCAGCAGTTACCCGGGACAGGGGGGTACGCAGTATTTT
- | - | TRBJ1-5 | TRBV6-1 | CASSDVQPQHF | TGTGCCAGCAGTGACGTCCAGCCCCAGCATTTT
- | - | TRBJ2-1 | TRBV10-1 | CASSEIRDSRPRNEQFF | TGCGCCAGCAGTGAAATAAGGGACTCCCGCCCGAGGAATGAGCAGTTCTTC
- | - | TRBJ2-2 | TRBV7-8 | CASSPSSGVLNTGELFF | TGTGCCAGCAGCCCCTCGTCGGGGGTCCTGAACACCGGGGAGCTGTTTTTT
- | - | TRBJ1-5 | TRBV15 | CATSSPGQRGNQPQHF | TGTGCCACCAGCAGCCCGGGCCAGCGGGGCAATCAGCCCCAGCATTTT
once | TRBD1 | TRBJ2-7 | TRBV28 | CASSLPGQGLGEQYF | TGTGCCAGCAGCCTTCCGGGACAGGGGTTGGGCGAGCAGTACTTC
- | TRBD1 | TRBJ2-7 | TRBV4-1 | CASSQGQGASYEQYF | TGCGCCAGCAGCCAAGGGCAGGGGGCCTCCTACGAGCAGTACTTC
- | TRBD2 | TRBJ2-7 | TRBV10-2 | CASIRGTSGGEQYF | TGCGCCAGCATCCGTGGGACTAGCGGCGGCGAGCAGTACTTC
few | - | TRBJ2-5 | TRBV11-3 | CASSLGAGGETQYF | TGTGCCAGCAGCTTAGGGGCAGGGGGGGAGACCCAGTACTTC
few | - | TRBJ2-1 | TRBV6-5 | CASSYSASDEQFF | TGTGCCAGCAGTTACTCGGCTAGTGATGAGCAGTTCTTC
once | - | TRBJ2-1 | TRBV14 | CASSQFPYNEQFF | TGTGCCAGCAGCCAGTTTCCGTACAATGAGCAGTTCTTC
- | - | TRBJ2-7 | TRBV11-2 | CASRPRDSRYEQYF | TGTGCCAGCAGACCTCGGGACTCTCGGTACGAGCAGTACTTC
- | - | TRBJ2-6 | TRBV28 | CASSELSGSGANVLTF | TGTGCCAGCAGTGAGTTATCAGGCTCTGGGGCCAACGTCCTGACTTTC
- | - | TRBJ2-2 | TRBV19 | CASSIITARDLTGELFF | TGTGCCAGTAGTATAATTACGGCCAGGGATCTCACCGGGGAGCTGTTTTTT
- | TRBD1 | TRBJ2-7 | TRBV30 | CAGSGATGGYYEQYF | TGTGCCGGGAGTGGGGCGACAGGGGGCTACTACGAGCAGTACTTC
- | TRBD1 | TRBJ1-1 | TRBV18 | CASSPRSSSGGDTEAFF | TGTGCCAGCTCACCACGGTCTTCGTCAGGGGGCGACACTGAAGCTTTCTTT
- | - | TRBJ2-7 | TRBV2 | CASSGTGYEQYF | TGTGCCAGCAGTGGGACGGGGTACGAGCAGTACTTC
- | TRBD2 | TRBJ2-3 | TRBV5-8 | CASSLAGLAGSVGDTQYF | TGTGCCAGCAGCTTGGCGGGACTAGCGGGATCGGTAGGAGATACGCAGTATTTT
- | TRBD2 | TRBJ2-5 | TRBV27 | CASSSGLAAGAQYF | TGTGCCAGCAGTTCGGGACTAGCGGCGGGGGCCCAGTACTTC